A selection of T cell receptor beta chains follows, all from one sample in a study of CD8 T cells in ankylosing spondylitis. MiXCR was run by TCRdb on the 5' RACE reads, yielding one entry per CDR3 protein. The repertoire holds more than 150,000 distinct CDR3 sequences, with 11% as singletons. The sample consisted of blood, either unsorted or a sorted T cell fraction (not recorded which). The receptors stem from a male donor with ankylosing spondylitis or in good health (not recorded which). The CDR3 runs from the conserved cysteine through the conserved F or W. The order of the fields is D gene, clone size, V gene, J gene, CDR3 length, CDR3 protein, CDR3 DNA. The D gene is left open where the match is weak. A clone size is listed for some rows: how often the clone was seen (once, few, many), or a class if it is expanded.

D gene: TRBD1; clone size: -; V gene: TRBV5-1; J gene: TRBJ1-4; CDR3 length: 14; CDR3 protein: CASSLGNRGEKLFF; CDR3 DNA: TGCGCCAGCAGCTTGGGAAACAGGGGTGAAAAACTGTTTTTT
D gene: -; clone size: many; V gene: TRBV9; J gene: TRBJ1-2; CDR3 length: 12; CDR3 protein: CASSVEGYGYTF; CDR3 DNA: TGTGCCAGCAGCGTAGAGGGCTATGGCTACACCTTC
D gene: -; clone size: few; V gene: TRBV7-6; J gene: TRBJ2-1; CDR3 length: 13; CDR3 protein: CASSLAGGGEQFF; CDR3 DNA: TGTGCCAGCAGCTTAGCGGGAGGGGGTGAGCAGTTCTTC
D gene: -; clone size: many; V gene: TRBV24-1; J gene: TRBJ2-5; CDR3 length: 14; CDR3 protein: CATSDNGGGETQYF; CDR3 DNA: TGTGCCACCAGTGACAATGGGGGCGGAGAGACCCAGTACTTC
D gene: TRBD2; clone size: -; V gene: TRBV5-1; J gene: TRBJ2-5; CDR3 length: 15; CDR3 protein: CASSLGLAGSETQYF; CDR3 DNA: TGCGCCAGCAGCTTAGGACTAGCGGGATCTGAGACCCAGTACTTC
D gene: -; clone size: few; V gene: TRBV7-9; J gene: TRBJ1-1; CDR3 length: 13; CDR3 protein: CASSIRRDTEAFF; CDR3 DNA: TGTGCCAGCAGCATTAGACGGGACACTGAAGCTTTCTTT
D gene: TRBD2; clone size: many; V gene: TRBV20-1; J gene: TRBJ2-7; CDR3 length: 13; CDR3 protein: CSAKVSGTGEQYF; CDR3 DNA: TGCAGTGCTAAGGTCAGCGGGACGGGCGAGCAGTACTTC
D gene: -; clone size: many; V gene: TRBV25-1; J gene: TRBJ1-3; CDR3 length: 17; CDR3 protein: CASSVGSDWQSGNTIYF; CDR3 DNA: TGTGCCAGCAGTGTAGGTAGTGATTGGCAATCTGGAAACACCATATATTTT
D gene: TRBD1; clone size: -; V gene: TRBV6-5; J gene: TRBJ2-7; CDR3 length: 16; CDR3 protein: CASSSFPDRLSYEQYF; CDR3 DNA: TGTGCCAGCAGTTCTTTTCCGGACAGGCTCTCCTACGAGCAGTACTTC
D gene: -; clone size: many; V gene: TRBV5-1; J gene: TRBJ2-3; CDR3 length: 14; CDR3 protein: CASSSAEFTDTQYF; CDR3 DNA: TGCGCCAGCAGCTCGGCGGAGTTCACAGATACGCAGTATTTT
D gene: -; clone size: many; V gene: TRBV20-1; J gene: TRBJ2-1; CDR3 length: 12; CDR3 protein: CSAPGRYNEQFF; CDR3 DNA: TGCAGTGCTCCTGGACGGTACAATGAGCAGTTCTTC
D gene: TRBD1; clone size: many; V gene: TRBV20-1; J gene: TRBJ1-1; CDR3 length: 14; CDR3 protein: CSAPGQGVWAEAFF; CDR3 DNA: TGCAGTGCGCCGGGACAGGGGGTATGGGCTGAAGCTTTCTTT
D gene: -; clone size: few; V gene: TRBV2; J gene: TRBJ2-4; CDR3 length: 12; CDR3 protein: CASRLAKNIQYF; CDR3 DNA: TGTGCCAGCAGGCTAGCCAAAAACATTCAGTACTTC
D gene: -; clone size: few; V gene: TRBV19; J gene: TRBJ1-5; CDR3 length: 15; CDR3 protein: CASSIGEGGNQPQHF; CDR3 DNA: TGTGCCAGTAGTATTGGGGAGGGAGGCAATCAGCCCCAGCATTTT
D gene: -; clone size: few; V gene: TRBV29-1; J gene: TRBJ1-1; CDR3 length: 10; CDR3 protein: CSVEQSVAFF; CDR3 DNA: TGCAGCGTTGAACAGTCTGTAGCTTTCTTT
D gene: -; clone size: -; V gene: TRBV2; J gene: TRBJ2-3; CDR3 length: 14; CDR3 protein: CASSWDSGSDTQYF; CDR3 DNA: TGTGCCAGCAGTTGGGACTCCGGGTCCGATACGCAGTATTTT
D gene: TRBD1; clone size: many; V gene: TRBV5-1; J gene: TRBJ1-2; CDR3 length: 15; CDR3 protein: CASRGQGGPDYGYTF; CDR3 DNA: TGCGCCAGCAGAGGACAGGGGGGACCGGACTATGGCTACACCTTC
D gene: -; clone size: many; V gene: TRBV3-1; J gene: TRBJ2-7; CDR3 length: 13; CDR3 protein: CASSHRLAYEQYF; CDR3 DNA: TGTGCCAGCAGCCACCGACTAGCCTACGAGCAGTACTTC
D gene: -; clone size: many; V gene: TRBV20-1; J gene: TRBJ2-2; CDR3 length: 11; CDR3 protein: CSARFTGELFF; CDR3 DNA: TGCAGTGCTAGATTTACCGGGGAGCTGTTTTTT
D gene: TRBD1; clone size: -; V gene: TRBV5-6; J gene: TRBJ2-3; CDR3 length: 17; CDR3 protein: CASSWRDRGTFTDTQYF; CDR3 DNA: TGTGCCAGCAGCTGGAGGGACAGGGGGACCTTCACAGATACGCAGTATTTT
D gene: -; clone size: -; V gene: TRBV20-1; J gene: TRBJ2-3; CDR3 length: 15; CDR3 protein: CSAIVGVRITDTQYF; CDR3 DNA: TGCAGTGCTATCGTCGGGGTCCGCATCACAGATACGCAGTATTTT
D gene: TRBD2; clone size: -; V gene: TRBV30; J gene: TRBJ2-3; CDR3 length: 14; CDR3 protein: CAWNPSGFTDTQYF; CDR3 DNA: TGTGCCTGGAATCCTAGCGGGTTCACAGATACGCAGTATTTT
D gene: -; clone size: many; V gene: TRBV3-1; J gene: TRBJ2-3; CDR3 length: 14; CDR3 protein: CASSQITNTDTQYF; CDR3 DNA: TGTGCCAGCAGCCAAATTACTAACACAGATACGCAGTATTTT
D gene: TRBD2; clone size: -; V gene: TRBV4-3; J gene: TRBJ2-4; CDR3 length: 15; CDR3 protein: CASSQERAGAPFQYF; CDR3 DNA: TGCGCCAGCAGCCAAGAGAGAGCGGGGGCCCCGTTTCAGTACTTC
D gene: -; clone size: -; V gene: TRBV12-5; J gene: TRBJ1-2; CDR3 length: 15; CDR3 protein: CASGLATLPNYGYTF; CDR3 DNA: TGTGCTAGTGGTTTGGCCACCCTTCCTAACTATGGCTACACCTTC
D gene: TRBD2; clone size: few; V gene: TRBV4-3; J gene: TRBJ2-2; CDR3 length: 17; CDR3 protein: CASSQSYGGANTGELFF; CDR3 DNA: TGCGCCAGCAGCCAATCTTACGGGGGGGCGAACACCGGGGAGCTGTTTTTT
D gene: TRBD2; clone size: many; V gene: TRBV28; J gene: TRBJ2-5; CDR3 length: 14; CDR3 protein: CASSFAGGRETQYF; CDR3 DNA: TGTGCCAGCAGTTTCGCGGGGGGCAGGGAGACCCAGTACTTC
D gene: TRBD2; clone size: -; V gene: TRBV12-3/TRBV12-4; J gene: TRBJ2-1; CDR3 length: 12; CDR3 protein: CASSTSVNEQFF; CDR3 DNA: TGTGCCAGCAGCACTAGCGTTAATGAGCAGTTCTTC
D gene: -; clone size: -; V gene: TRBV20-1; J gene: TRBJ2-1; CDR3 length: 14; CDR3 protein: CSARGTAILDEQFF; CDR3 DNA: TGCAGTGCTAGAGGGACGGCTATATTGGATGAGCAGTTCTTC
D gene: TRBD1; clone size: -; V gene: TRBV7-8; J gene: TRBJ2-5; CDR3 length: 14; CDR3 protein: CASSFRTGLETQYF; CDR3 DNA: TGTGCCAGCAGCTTCCGGACAGGCTTGGAGACCCAGTACTTC
D gene: TRBD1; clone size: many; V gene: TRBV5-1; J gene: TRBJ1-1; CDR3 length: 13; CDR3 protein: CASSETGGTEAFF; CDR3 DNA: TGCGCCAGCAGCGAGACAGGGGGCACTGAAGCTTTCTTT
D gene: -; clone size: -; V gene: TRBV20-1; J gene: TRBJ1-2; CDR3 length: 12; CDR3 protein: CSGEGNDYGYTF; CDR3 DNA: TGCAGTGGTGAGGGTAACGATTATGGCTACACCTTC
D gene: -; clone size: many; V gene: TRBV6-1; J gene: TRBJ1-3; CDR3 length: 15; CDR3 protein: CASRGRGSSGNTIYF; CDR3 DNA: TGTGCCAGCAGAGGCAGAGGATCTTCTGGAAACACCATATATTTT
D gene: TRBD2; clone size: few; V gene: TRBV5-1; J gene: TRBJ2-1; CDR3 length: 18; CDR3 protein: CASSLESLAGGKGYEQFF; CDR3 DNA: TGCGCCAGCAGCTTGGAATCCCTAGCGGGAGGGAAAGGTTATGAGCAGTTCTTC
D gene: -; clone size: many; V gene: TRBV20-1; J gene: TRBJ2-6; CDR3 length: 14; CDR3 protein: CSARSISGANVLTF; CDR3 DNA: TGCAGTGCTAGATCCATCTCTGGGGCCAACGTCCTGACTTTC
D gene: -; clone size: -; V gene: TRBV20-1; J gene: TRBJ2-7; CDR3 length: 13; CDR3 protein: CSAPGGTLYEQYF; CDR3 DNA: TGCAGTGCCCCCGGGGGCACCCTCTACGAGCAGTACTTC
D gene: TRBD1; clone size: many; V gene: TRBV5-1; J gene: TRBJ2-7; CDR3 length: 14; CDR3 protein: CASSLVGDRGEQYF; CDR3 DNA: TGCGCCAGCAGCTTGGTAGGGGACAGAGGGGAGCAGTACTTC
D gene: TRBD2; clone size: -; V gene: TRBV5-1; J gene: TRBJ2-3; CDR3 length: 15; CDR3 protein: CASTLGGRSTDTQYF; CDR3 DNA: TGCGCCAGCACCCTAGGCGGGAGGAGCACAGATACGCAGTATTTT
D gene: TRBD2; clone size: many; V gene: TRBV20-1; J gene: TRBJ2-7; CDR3 length: 15; CDR3 protein: CSAGGLAGRPYEQYF; CDR3 DNA: TGCAGTGCTGGGGGACTAGCGGGACGACCCTACGAGCAGTACTTC
D gene: TRBD1; clone size: few; V gene: TRBV28; J gene: TRBJ1-5; CDR3 length: 16; CDR3 protein: CASNKQGAGRDQPQHF; CDR3 DNA: TGTGCCAGCAACAAGCAGGGGGCAGGACGCGATCAGCCCCAGCATTTT
D gene: -; clone size: -; V gene: TRBV4-1; J gene: TRBJ2-7; CDR3 length: 15; CDR3 protein: CASSQRGLSVYEQYF; CDR3 DNA: TGCGCCAGCAGCCAAAGGGGGTTGAGCGTTTACGAGCAGTACTTC
D gene: -; clone size: many; V gene: TRBV5-1; J gene: TRBJ2-3; CDR3 length: 15; CDR3 protein: CASSSVADGTDTQYF; CDR3 DNA: TGCGCCAGCAGCTCAGTAGCGGATGGCACAGATACGCAGTATTTT
D gene: TRBD2; clone size: -; V gene: TRBV14; J gene: TRBJ2-7; CDR3 length: 17; CDR3 protein: CASSQDLVAGCSYEQYF; CDR3 DNA: TGTGCCAGCAGCCAAGATCTGGTAGCGGGATGTTCCTACGAGCAGTACTTC
D gene: TRBD1; clone size: few; V gene: TRBV19; J gene: TRBJ1-2; CDR3 length: 13; CDR3 protein: CASSGQAWNGYTF; CDR3 DNA: TGTGCCAGTAGCGGACAGGCTTGGAATGGCTACACCTTC